These 27 T cell receptor beta chains share one sample of origin, sequenced in a study of radiotherapy plus CTLA-4 blockade in lung cancer. The table came from immunoSEQ multiplex PCR; TCRdb's copy has only in-frame clones and leaves some out. The profile shows about 51,000 clones, 77% of them singletons. Sequences were derived from peripheral blood, sampled from a patient treated with radiotherapy plus ipilimumab. Receptors were obtained from a human donor with non-small cell lung cancer whose response to radiotherapy plus ipilimumab could not be evaluated.

The chain joins TRBV7-8 to TRBJ1-5; 7 bases map to TRBD1. The CDR3 has 15 amino acids. The J segment lost 1 base and the V segment lost 5 bases, leaving 5 bases of the junction unmatched. The V gene's germline CDR1 is SGHVS and CDR2 FQNEAQ. The CDR3 DNA reads TGTGCCAGCAGCAAAATACAGGGGAGCAATCAGCCCCAGCATTTT. Translation: CASSKIQGSNQPQHF. The full variable domain, in which reference TRBV7-8 and TRBJ1-5 provide the parts outside the CDR3, is GAGVSQSPRYKVAKRGQDVALRCDPISGHVSLFWYQQALGQGPEFLTYFQNEAQLDKSGLPSDRFFAERPEGSVSTLKIQRTQQEDSAVYLCASSKIQGSNQPQHFGDGTRLSIL.

The chain carries TRBV27 and TRBJ2-1; TRBD2 is a possible D gene (5 bases). The CDR3 is 17 residues long. From germline, CDR1 is MNHEY and CDR2 SMNVEV (reference sequence). V lost 5 bases to trimming and J lost 0 bases, with 17 bases between them. The CDR3 spells CASSPPTGFSSYNEQFF. As DNA, the CDR3 is TGTGCCAGCAGTCCTCCGACGGGATTCAGCTCCTACAATGAGCAGTTCTTC.

The chain's CDR3 is CASSILPGTENTEAFF. DNA of the CDR3: TGTGCCAGTAGTATTCTCCCCGGGACAGAGAACACTGAAGCTTTCTTT. This chain links TRBV19 with TRBJ1-1, with 7 bases that match TRBD1. CDR1 is LNHDA, CDR2 SQIVND, per germline (reference sequence). CDR3 length: 16 amino acids. V trimming: 3 bases; J trimming: 1 base; junction bases outside the gene matches: 8.

This clone was seen more than once but under ten times. The chain couples TRBV5-1 to TRBJ2-5; weak D call: TRBD2 (5 bases). The CDR3 runs 15 residues. CDR1 and CDR2 from the germline V gene are SGHRS and YFSETQ. V was shortened by 2 bases and J by 2 bases, with 13 bases between the two germline ends. DNA of the CDR3: TGCGCCAGCAGCTTACTCAGCGGTGTACAAGAGACCCAGTACTTC. Protein product: CASSLLSGVQETQYF.

The rearrangement joins TRBV18 to TRBJ2-2, with 7 bases identical to TRBD2. V shed 6 bases and J 7 bases; nucleotides not matched to a gene: 5. The CDR3 loop spans 13 amino acids. Looked up from germline, CDR1 is KGHSH and CDR2 is LQKENI. The CDR3 protein is CASSTSVGGELFF. The CDR3, as DNA: TGTGCCAGCTCTACTAGCGTCGGCGGGGAGCTGTTTTTT.

The rearrangement links TRBV25-1 to TRBJ2-5; D is perhaps TRBD1 (5 bases). Judging by the DNA end, TRBJ2-7 fits better; the J call may be wrong. Germline loops: CDR1 MGHDK, CDR2 SYGVNS. The CDR3 runs 15 residues. The CDR3 loop reads CASSGRGWGSYEQYF. CDR3 nucleotides: TGTGCCAGCAGTGGAAGGGGATGGGGCTCCTACGAGCAGTACTTC.

The rearrangement uses TRBV7-2 and TRBJ2-7; 9 nucleotides align to TRBD2. The CDR3 is 15 residues long. Germline V gives CDR1 SGHTA, CDR2 FQGNSA. With 3 bases clipped from V and 7 bases from J, the junction kept 10 bases outside the gene matches. As DNA, the CDR3 is TGTGCCAGCAGCTTTTTCCTACTAGCGGGTAGTGAGCAGTACTTC. It translates to CASSFFLLAGSEQYF.

This clone was recorded a few times. The rearrangement joins TRBV19 to TRBJ2-4; unclear D gene. This CDR3 region has 13 residues. Germline CDR1 LNHDA, CDR2 SQIVND (reference sequence). Trimming pared 2 bases from V and 1 base from J, leaving 3 bases between. CDR3 residues: CASSIQAKNIQYF. CDR3 DNA: TGTGCCAGTAGTATACAGGCCAAAAACATTCAGTACTTC.

The chain has TRBV2 and TRBJ1-4, with TRBD1 matching over 7 bases. In germline, CDR1 is SNHLY, CDR2 FYNNEI. V was clipped by 6 bases and J by 4 bases; unmatched bases: 5. This CDR3 has 14 residues. The CDR3 region is CASRGDRGNEKLFF. CDR3 DNA sequence: TGTGCCAGCAGAGGGGACAGAGGTAATGAAAAACTGTTTTTT.

This clone was observed once. The V call is TRBV2, the J call TRBJ2-4, with 12 bases identical to TRBD1. Germline CDR1 is SNHLY and CDR2 is FYNNEI. V dropped 4 bases and J dropped 2; count of bases not matched to a gene: 9. The CDR3 spans 18 residues. The DNA of the CDR3 is TGTGCCAGCAGTGGGGGGAGGGGACAGGGGGCCCCCAAAAACATTCAGTACTTC. Its translation is CASSGGRGQGAPKNIQYF. Looking up the rest from reference TRBV2 and TRBJ2-4 gives the full variable domain: EPEVTQTPSHQVTQMGQEVILRCVPISNHLYFYWYRQILGQKVEFLVSFYNNEISEKSEIFDDQFSVERPDGSNFTLKIRSTKLEDSAMYFCASSGGRGQGAPKNIQYFGAGTRLSVL.

V and J are TRBV5-1 and TRBJ1-1; D gene unclear. This CDR3 contains 13 residues. The V end was cut by 4 bases, the J end by 5 bases, with 12 bases between. Per the germline V gene, CDR1 is SGHRS and CDR2 is YFSETQ. The CDR3 bases are TGCGCCAGCAGCGTCGGGGTTGAGACTGAAGCTTTCTTT. It translates to CASSVGVETEAFF.

This clone has more than one count but fewer than ten. V is TRBV19 and J is TRBJ2-7; possibly TRBD2 for D (5 bases). Trimming removed 2 bases at V and 0 bases at J, with 11 bases between. CDR1 and CDR2 from the germline V gene are LNHDA and SQIVND (reference sequence). The CDR3 consists of 15 residues. The CDR3 sequence: CASSISGVGSYEQYF. The CDR3 region has the DNA TGTGCCAGTAGTATAAGCGGCGTCGGCTCCTACGAGCAGTACTTC.

This clone was seen just once. The junction departs from germline at one end; a sequencing error may be responsible. Other DNA sequences in the sample encode the same CDR3. V usage is TRBV5-6 and J usage is TRBJ2-1; 7 bases map to TRBD1. This CDR3 contains 15 residues. Germline CDR1 and CDR2: SGHDT and YYEEEE. Here the CDR3 DNA reads TGTGCCAGCACCGTAGCCGGGACAGCTGACAATGAACAGTTCTTC. It specifies CASTVAGTADNEQFF.

This chain uses TRBV7-2 with TRBJ2-7, with 13 bases fitting TRBD2. V trimming: 5 bases; J trimming: 2 bases; junction bases outside the gene matches: 0. CDR3 length equals 14 residues. In germline, CDR1 is SGHTA, CDR2 FQGNSA. The CDR3: CASSGTSGTYEQYF. The CDR3 DNA reads as TGTGCCAGCAGCGGGACTAGCGGGACCTACGAGCAGTACTTC.

This rearrangement joins TRBV7-2 to TRBJ2-1, with 9 bases identical to TRBD2. The CDR3 sequence is 15 residues long. The germline gives CDR1 SGHTA, CDR2 FQGNSA. V was pared by 7 bases and J by 5 bases, with 9 bases of the junction left unmatched. The CDR3 is CASTPAGGRNNEQFF. CDR3 DNA: TGTGCCAGCACCCCAGCGGGAGGAAGGAACAATGAGCAGTTCTTC.

The rearrangement links TRBV5-1 to TRBJ2-5; 11 nucleotides agree with TRBD2. The CDR3 contains 14 residues. Germline lookup yields CDR1 SGHRS and CDR2 YFSETQ. V shed 2 bases and J 5 bases; nucleotides not matched to a gene: 2. For the CDR3, the DNA is TGCGCCAGCAGCTTTAGCGGGGGGGCTGAGACCCAGTACTTC. Encoded protein: CASSFSGGAETQYF.

The chain combines TRBV25-1 with TRBJ1-2, with D unclear. The germline CDR1 and CDR2 sequences are MGHDK and SYGVNS. The V gene lost 1 base and the J gene lost 8 bases, with 8 bases spanning the gap. The CDR3 extends over 12 amino acids. The CDR3 region is CASSESGKGYTF. CDR3 nucleotide sequence: TGTGCCAGCAGTGAATCGGGGAAAGGCTACACCTTC.

The chain is built from TRBV5-4 and TRBJ2-3; 9 bases map to TRBD2. J was trimmed by 5 bases and V by 6 bases; bases with no gene match: 7. Germline V gene sequence: CDR1 SGHNT, CDR2 YYREEE (reference sequence). CDR3 length: 14 amino acids. The DNA of the CDR3 is TGTGCCAGCACTCGCGGGGGGGCGGAAGATACGCAGTATTTT. Residues: CASTRGGAEDTQYF.

The V call is TRBV5-1, the J call TRBJ2-3; 7 bases line up with TRBD2. Per germline, CDR1 SGHRS and CDR2 YFSETQ. The CDR3 runs to 15 residues. V dropped 4 bases and J dropped 1; count of bases not matched to a gene: 6. This CDR3 reads CASSRDYSGTDTQYF. In DNA form, the CDR3 reads TGCGCCAGCAGCCGGGACTATTCCGGCACAGATACGCAGTATTTT.

This chain joins TRBV6-5 and TRBJ2-1; D might be TRBD1 (6 bases). Germline V gene lookup returns CDR1 MNHEY and CDR2 SVGAGI. The CDR3 totals 15 residues. Trimming stripped 0 bases from V and 9 bases from J, with 15 bases between. The CDR3 sequence: CASSYSRQGIGEQFF. CDR3 sequence (DNA): TGTGCCAGCAGTTACTCGAGGCAGGGGATTGGTGAGCAGTTCTTC.

This clone was detected once. This chain links TRBV5-8 with TRBJ2-3, with 10 bases matching TRBD1. The junction had 9 bases not matched to a gene; V was cut back by 0 bases and J by 2 bases. Germline CDR1 and CDR2: SGHTS and YDEGEE. The CDR3 has 18 amino acids. CDR3 in amino acids: CASSLGKGQGTLTDTQYF. The CDR3 DNA follows: TGTGCCAGCAGCTTGGGGAAGGGACAGGGGACACTCACAGATACGCAGTATTTT.

This clone was detected a few times. This rearrangement joins TRBV5-6 to TRBJ2-3; maybe TRBD2 (6 bases). The CDR3 has 16 amino acids. From germline, CDR1 is SGHDT and CDR2 YYEEEE. V was cut by 0 bases and J by 4 bases, with 15 bases left in between. Written as DNA, the CDR3 is TGTGCCAGCAGCTTGGCGCCGGGACTGAGATCAGATACGCAGTATTTT. Protein product: CASSLAPGLRSDTQYF.

V gene TRBV28 combines with J gene TRBJ1-2, with 8 bases identical to TRBD1. Germline V gives CDR1 MDHEN, CDR2 SYDVKM. The CDR3 extends over 15 amino acids. The junction had 9 bases not matched to a gene; V was cut back by 5 bases and J by 4 bases. In DNA, the CDR3 is TGTGCCAGCAGTCCCGGTACAGGGGGATTCTATGGCTACACCTTC. Translation: CASSPGTGGFYGYTF.

The chain uses TRBV19 and TRBJ1-5; weak D call: TRBD1 (5 bases). V was pared by 5 bases and J by 7 bases, with 12 bases between. This CDR3 contains 13 residues. Germline assignment: CDR1 LNHDA and CDR2 SQIVND (reference sequence). As DNA, the CDR3 is TGTGCCAGTAGTTCCCAGGGAAGACAGCCCCAGCATTTT. It yields the protein CASSSQGRQPQHF.

The V call is TRBV4-3, the J call TRBJ1-4, with D tentatively TRBD1 (6 bases). V was clipped by 4 bases and J by 3 bases, with 18 bases between them. This CDR3 spans 17 amino acids. The V gene's germline CDR1 is LGHNA and CDR2 YSLEER. The CDR3 loop is CASSPEWVGAANEKLFF. CDR3 DNA: TGCGCCAGCAGCCCAGAGTGGGTGGGGGCAGCTAATGAAAAACTGTTTTTT.

This clone occurred a few times. This rearrangement joins TRBV9 to TRBJ2-1; D ambiguous. Deletions cut 3 bases from V and 9 bases from J, with 7 bases between. The CDR3 is 11 amino acids. Germline V CDR1 and CDR2: SGDLS, YYNGEE. The CDR3 sequence: CASSEAAEQFF. CDR3 DNA sequence: TGTGCCAGCAGCGAGGCGGCTGAGCAGTTCTTC.

This clone was seen once. This chain links TRBV4-3 with TRBJ2-3; TRBD2 is a possible D gene (7 bases). Germline V gene sequence: CDR1 LGHNA, CDR2 YSLEER. The CDR3 consists of 16 residues. The germline V and J ends were trimmed by 0 bases and 8 bases, with 18 bases remaining between them. The CDR3, as DNA: TGCGCCAGCAGCCAAGACACCCGGGGGGCACGGGTTACGCAGTATTTT. Protein: CASSQDTRGARVTQYF.